The 10 T cell receptor beta chains listed next were all sequenced from one sample in a study of blood T cell repertoires in COVID-19. Measured with immunoSEQ multiplex PCR; TCRdb has only the in-frame clones, and not every one. The top ten hold over 4.5% of the sample, which has approximately 260,000 clones, over 80% seen once. Sequencing was performed on peripheral blood. These receptors originate from a man between 60 and 75 years old who had recovered from COVID-19.

The chain carries TRBV19 and TRBJ2-7; 7 nucleotides align to TRBD1. This CDR3 is built from 15 residues. J gave up 2 bases and V 5 bases, and 9 bases lay outside the gene matches. Germline V gene data show CDR1 as LNHDA and CDR2 as SQIVND (reference sequence). CDR3 DNA: TGTGCCAGTAGTTCTCCGGGACAGAGAACCTACGAGCAGTACTTC. As protein: CASSSPGQRTYEQYF.

The rearrangement links TRBV7-9 to TRBJ2-3; tentative D call: TRBD1 (6 bases). V shed 6 bases and J shed 2 bases, with 15 bases lying between them. The CDR3 sequence is 15 residues long. The germline V gene has CDR1 SEHNR and CDR2 FQNEAQ (reference sequence). For the CDR3, the DNA is TGTGCCAGCAGTCTACAGGGCCTATACACAGATACGCAGTATTTT. Translating gives CASSLQGLYTDTQYF.

This clone has just a few counts. The V call is TRBV19, the J call TRBJ1-5; TRBD1 aligns across 7 bases. V trimming: 6 bases; J trimming: 9 bases; junction bases outside the gene matches: 8. Germline-derived CDR1 and CDR2 are LNHDA and SQIVND (reference sequence). The CDR3 is 13 amino acids. CDR3 loop: CASSGDRVRPQHF. The CDR3, as DNA: TGTGCCAGTAGCGGTGACAGGGTTCGGCCCCAGCATTTT. The full variable domain, rest sourced from reference TRBV19 and TRBJ1-5, is DGGITQSPKYLFRKEGQNVTLSCEQNLNHDAMYWYRQDPGQGLRLIYYSQIVNDFQKGDIAEGYSVSREKKESFPLTVTSAQKNPTAFYLCASSGDRVRPQHFGDGTRLSIL.

CDR3 sequence: CASSLAGGGAVGYTF. CDR3 coding DNA: TGTGCCAGCAGCTTGGCCGGGGGGGGCGCGGTTGGCTACACCTTC. V and J are TRBV5-4 and TRBJ1-2; weak D call: TRBD1 (6 bases). The V gene lost 0 bases and the J gene lost 7 bases, with 16 bases spanning the gap. This CDR3 has 15 amino acids. Germline V gene data show CDR1 as SGHNT and CDR2 as YYREEE (reference sequence).

This clone has a handful of counts. The V gene is TRBV7-2, the J gene TRBJ1-2, with 7 bases aligning to TRBD1. The V gene end was trimmed by 4 bases and the J gene end by 6 bases; junction bases not matched to a gene: 2. The CDR3 spans 12 residues. Per the germline V gene, CDR1 is SGHTA and CDR2 is FQGNSA. The CDR3 sequence is CASSSGQNGYTF. CDR3 coding DNA: TGTGCCAGCAGCTCGGGACAGAATGGCTACACCTTC.

This clone was detected once. The chain links TRBV9 to TRBJ2-1; 8 nucleotides agree with TRBD1. Trimming took 1 base from V and 3 from J; bases not matched to a gene: 9. CDR1 is SGDLS and CDR2 is YYNGEE in the germline V gene. The CDR3 covers 17 residues. CDR3 region: CASSVYSQGAVYNEQFF. The CDR3 region has the DNA TGTGCCAGCAGCGTATATTCTCAGGGGGCTGTCTACAATGAGCAGTTCTTC.

The chain carries TRBV9 and TRBJ2-1; 10 positions match TRBD1. V lost 2 bases to trimming and J lost 5 bases; unmatched junction nucleotides: 10. The CDR3 runs to 17 residues. CDR1 and CDR2 (germline): SGDLS, YYNGEE. The CDR3 loop reads CASSVQPAGTGDNEQFF. The CDR3 nucleotides are TGTGCCAGCAGCGTGCAACCCGCCGGGACAGGGGACAATGAGCAGTTCTTC.

V gene TRBV7-9 combines with J gene TRBJ2-7; TRBD1 agrees at 9 bases. Germline V gene lookup returns CDR1 SEHNR and CDR2 FQNEAQ (reference sequence). This CDR3 region has 13 residues. After removal of 5 bases from V and 7 bases from J, the junction contained 6 bases not matched to a gene. The chain's CDR3 is CASSRTGGGEQYF. CDR3 nucleotides: TGTGCCAGCAGCCGAACAGGGGGCGGTGAGCAGTACTTC. Variable domain in full (rest from reference TRBV7-9 and TRBJ2-7): DTGVSQNPRHKITKRGQNVTFRCDPISEHNRLYWYRQTLGQGPEFLTYFQNEAQLEKSRLLSDRFSAERPKGSFSTLEIQRTEQGDSAMYLCASSRTGGGEQYFGPGTRLTVT.

A note on this clone: Other DNA sequences in this specimen translate into the identical CDR3. This sequence joins TRBV5-1 and TRBJ2-7; D not certain. Germline assignment: CDR1 SGHRS and CDR2 YFSETQ. The CDR3 covers 12 residues. V was cut by 2 bases and J by 0 bases, with 3 bases left in between. CDR3 sequence (DNA): TGCGCCAGCAGCTTCAACTCCTACGAGCAGTACTTC. This sequence encodes CASSFNSYEQYF.

The chain recombines TRBV30 with TRBJ1-3, with TRBD1 matching 7 bases. V lost 1 base, J lost 0 bases, and 6 bases stayed unmatched. CDR3 length: 16 residues. Germline values: CDR1 GTSNPN, CDR2 SVGIG (reference sequence). CDR3 sequence (DNA): TGTGCCTGGAGTGCAGGGGGGACACTCTCTGGAAACACCATATATTTT. It is translated as CAWSAGGTLSGNTIYF.